The entry below gives a single T cell receptor (beta chain) sequence along with its context. No antigen is known for it. Genomic DNA templated the TCR beta VDJ and CDR3 profiling. TCRdb independently ran MiXCR on the reads; one entry per CDR3 protein. The profile covers around 170,000 distinct CDR3 sequences, with around 47% appearing a single time and 8.5% to 10% taken by the ten largest. These data come from a study of CD8+CD57+ T cells in acquired aplastic anemia. Across the study: The sorted CD4+ and CD8+ cells yielded an average around 3 ug of DNA. Study-level findings and limits: Patients and healthy controls showed no significant CD8+ Simpson's diversity difference.

The CDR3 loop spans 12 amino acids. Germline CDR1 is SQVTM and CDR2 is ANQGSEA. The V and J ends lost 6 bases and 7 bases, in that order; junction bases with no gene match: 7. Patients sequenced had flow cytometry evidence of CD8+CD57+ cell expansion. A severe acquired aplastic anemia diagnosis applied to all patients. Receipt of therapy had not occurred in any patient by the time of blood sampling. This receptor was identified in a human donor with aplastic anemia. Sequenced input: sorted CD4+, CD8+, or CD8+CD57+ T cells (not recorded which) from PBMCs. This chain uses TRBV29-1 with TRBJ1-1; 8 bases line up with TRBD1. As DNA, the CDR3 is TGCAGCGTACAGACAGGGGAAGGTGAAGCTTTCTTT. Its translation: CSVQTGEGEAFF.